This entry concerns a single T cell receptor beta chain. This specimen comes from a study of blood T cell repertoires in COVID-19. In the study overall: Samples representing acute and convalescent COVID-19 were sourced from the United States, Italy and Spain. PBMCs, B-cell-depleted T cells, or T cells provided the cDNA or gDNA that made up the material.

Methods used by the authors: Reference gene primers were amplified, and this amplification served to estimate nucleated cell counts. Using immunoSEQ multiplex PCR, the repertoire was profiled, and TCRdb retains in-frame clones only, with some absent. The DNA gave D and trimming, while V, J and clone size come from that table. The sample lists some 110,000 clones, about 79% occurring once. This CDR3 is 15 amino acids long. The trim removed 1 base at V and 2 bases at J, leaving 1 base unmatched. CDR1 is SEHNR and CDR2 is FQNEAQ in the germline V gene (reference sequence). Sequencing input: peripheral blood. V is TRBV7-9 and J is TRBJ2-5; 10 bases are a match to TRBD2. The sequence came from a woman between 65 and 79 years old with acute or convalescent COVID-19. CDR3 DNA sequence: TGTGCCAGCAGCTTAGTAGCGGGGGGACAAGAGACCCAGTACTTC. Its protein product is CASSLVAGGQETQYF.